This T cell receptor beta chain is drawn from a study of blood T cell repertoires in COVID-19. Data came from immunoSEQ multiplex PCR; TCRdb stores just in-frame clones and leaves some out. Of 410,000 or so clones in the sample, 86% were seen once. The CDR3 sequence is 12 residues long. Germline assignment: CDR1 KGHDR and CDR2 SFDVKD. About this clone itself: Mismatch with germline at one junction end may stem from a read error.

The sequenced material came from peripheral blood. This clonotype originated in a woman aged 25 to 39 with active or convalescent COVID-19. This rearrangement joins TRBV24-1 to TRBJ1-2; D not certain. CDR3 protein: CATSDLRGVHLF. The CDR3 coding sequence is TGTGCCACCAGTGATTTACGGGGAGTACACCTCTTC.